This T cell receptor (beta chain) appears in the sequencing data of a study of T-cell memory formation after mild COVID-19 (dated by TCRdb to about 2021). About the full investigation: Most TCR sequence clusters were specific to one of the two donors. In a couple of donors, T-cell clones that expanded and contracted after mild COVID-19 were tracked by sequencing TCRalpha and TCRbeta repertoires over time. The cohort was made up of two young adult volunteers, one female and one male, who were previously healthy.

Sequencing relied on an Illumina NovaSeq 6000. TCRalpha and TCRbeta cDNA libraries were constructed by 5'RACE with constant-segment primers, with sample barcodes and unique molecular identifiers being introduced. RNA was extracted from every sample with Trizol reagent. Libraries were amplified in two PCR steps, with a second sample barcode and Illumina TruSeq adapters added in the second step. The libraries were sequenced on an Illumina NovaSeq using 2 x 150 bp paired-end reads. Per the source publication's procedure: Reads were demultiplexed and collapsed into UMI-guided consensus sequences with migec v1.2.7. Using mixcr v2.1.11, UMI consensuses were aligned to TRA and TRB V and J templates and then assembled into clonotypes. A clonotype was counted as expanded or contracted only when both edgeR and NoisET called the clonotype significant, with the noise models trained on biological replicates. edgeR calls used a false discovery rate-adjusted p below 0.01 and a log2 fold-change threshold of 1. As an exploratory analysis of dynamics, max-normalized trajectories of the 1000 most abundant clonotypes were examined with PCA combined with hierarchical clustering. Separately sequenced CD4+ and CD8+ repertoires were used to assign the CD4 or CD8 phenotype of responding clones. In TCRdb, the public reads were trimmed at Q25 with fastp and aligned with MiXCR, with productive beta chains retained. Rows with one shared CDR3 protein collapse into an entry with the most common genes and DNA. TCRdb's processing, not the authors' own work, is the source of the V and J calls. The sample profile shows some 160,000 distinct CDR3 sequences; around a third of them were found once. Of the sample, around 11% is held by the ten largest clones.

PBMCs were isolated by Ficoll-Paque density gradient centrifugation. In the germline V gene (reference sequence), CDR1 corresponds to LNHNV and CDR2 to YYDKDF. The CDR3 contains 13 residues when both ends are counted. Comment on this clonotype: Its antigen is unknown. As the CDR3 is not closed by the conserved phenylalanine or tryptophan, this likely results from a read error. No DNA is shown, since the ends of the CDR3 on it are uncertain; the CDR3 is the one TCRdb lists.

Broad study findings and their caveats: Contracting CD4+ clones were found mainly in CM and EM memory subsets, while CD8+ clones were enriched in EMRA. Balanced CD4/CD8 phenotypes were observed for clones contracting from day 15 to 85, whereas a bias towards CD4+ was observed for a second wave of clones expanding from day 15 to 37. SARS-CoV-2 specificity of the second-wave clones peaking on day 37 was not confirmed. The detection of some responding clones in pre-infection memory suggests that pre-existing cross-reactive memory T cells joined the SARS-CoV-2 response. Only a couple of mild cases were covered in the study, and larger cohorts including severe cases with pre-infection samples were considered necessary.

The rearranged chain carries TRBV15 and TRBJ1-4; TRBD1 is the table's D call, not checked against the DNA. The sequencing input was PBMCs or a T cell subset sorted from them (not recorded which). The source of this sequence is an adult woman who had mild COVID-19 (a few samples of this study predate the infection). The sample titles of this study are shuffled in the database, so cell type and time point are left out; the donor was told from shared clones. The CDR3 reads CATSRDPGGRKAI.